Ten or more counts support the clone carrying this TCR beta chain. Its target is unknown. This sample was taken from a study of regulatory T cells in long-lasting Graves disease. Specified time point: persistent/refractory GD, antithyroid drugs over 5 years with positive TRAb. RNA extracted from PBMCs served as the sequencing template. Diagnoses of Graves' disease were made by American Thyroid Association guidelines. CDR3 length equals 16 residues. Germline V lookup: CDR1 MNHEY, CDR2 SVGAGI. V was clipped by 0 bases and J by 2 bases, with 8 bases between them. Library construction for TCR beta used iRepertoire HTBI primers and Arm-PCR of CDR3 regions. One entry per CDR3 protein, called by TCRdb with MiXCR from the multiplex PCR reads. The data show hundreds of thousands of distinct CDR3 sequences, less than 25% seen once. Study findings and constraints: Limited sample numbers may have lowered accuracy.

The source of this sequence is a female donor with Graves disease. This sequence joins TRBV6-5 and TRBJ2-6, with a tentative D call TRBD2 (5 bases). Material: peripheral blood mononuclear cells (PBMCs), obtained when the disease was refractory, from a patient treated with antithyroid drugs. The CDR3 DNA is TGTGCCAGCAGTTACTCGCCCGGGGCTGGGGCCAACGTCCTGACTTTC. Amino acids: CASSYSPGAGANVLTF.